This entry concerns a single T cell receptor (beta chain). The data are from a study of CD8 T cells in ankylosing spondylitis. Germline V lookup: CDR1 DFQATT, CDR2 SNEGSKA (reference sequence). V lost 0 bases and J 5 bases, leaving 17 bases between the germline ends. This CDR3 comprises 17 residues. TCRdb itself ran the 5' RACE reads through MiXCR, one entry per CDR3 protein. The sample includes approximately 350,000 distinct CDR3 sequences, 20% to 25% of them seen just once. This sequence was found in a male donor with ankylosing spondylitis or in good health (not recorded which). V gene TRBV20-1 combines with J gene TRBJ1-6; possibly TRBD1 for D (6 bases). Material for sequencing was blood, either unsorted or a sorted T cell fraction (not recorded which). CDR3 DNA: TGCAGTGCTAGAGACCAGGCAGGGGCTAGCAATAATTCACCCCTCCACTTT. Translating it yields CSARDQAGASNNSPLHF.